This T cell receptor beta chain emerged from a study of cytomegalovirus exposure and HLA in healthy donors. As for the study in general: A subsequent analysis reported that the 120 or so validation repertoires were produced on the same platform that had also been used for the 666 first-cohort repertoires. Points from the study as a whole: Later, an analysis found that TCR clusters from the first cohort tended to co-occur in the 120 or so validation repertoires. Reportedly, diagnosis of cytomegalovirus status by the classifier showed high specificity and sensitivity. Some TCR beta chains (around 160 of them) were listed as cytomegalovirus-associated.

TCRdb's table, derived via immunoSEQ multiplex PCR, lists solely in-frame clones and lacks some. The sample lists 90,000 to 110,000 clones; roughly 90% were seen once. With regard to this clone: What it binds is unknown.

V shed 2 bases and J shed 4 bases, with 10 bases lying between them. CDR1 is MNHEY and CDR2 is SMNVEV in the germline V gene (reference sequence). The CDR3 sequence is 14 residues long. The sequence was obtained from a woman aged 18-29 years in good health and CMV-seronegative. The sample consisted of PBMCs. The rearrangement links TRBV27 to TRBJ2-3; D is perhaps TRBD2 (6 bases). The CDR3 sequence: CASSLVASADTQYF. CDR3 sequence (DNA): TGTGCCAGCAGTTTAGTGGCTAGCGCAGATACGCAGTATTTT.